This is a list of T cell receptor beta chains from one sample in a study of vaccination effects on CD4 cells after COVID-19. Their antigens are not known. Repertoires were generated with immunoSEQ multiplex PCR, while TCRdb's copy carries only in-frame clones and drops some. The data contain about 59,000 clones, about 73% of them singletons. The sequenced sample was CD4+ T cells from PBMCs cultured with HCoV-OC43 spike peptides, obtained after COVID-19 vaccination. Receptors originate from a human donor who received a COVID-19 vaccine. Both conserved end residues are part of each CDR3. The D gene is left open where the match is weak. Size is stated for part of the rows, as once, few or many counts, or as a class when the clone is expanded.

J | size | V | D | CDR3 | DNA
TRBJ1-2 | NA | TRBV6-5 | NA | CASSHGDSGGYTF | TGTGCCAGCAGCCACGGGGACTCGGGGGGCTACACCTTC
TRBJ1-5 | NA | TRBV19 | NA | CASLGMTQHF | TGTGCCAGTCTGGGGATGACCCAGCATTTT
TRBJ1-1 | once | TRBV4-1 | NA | CASSQKDSAPMNTEAFF | TGCGCCAGCAGCCAGAAAGACAGTGCACCAATGAACACTGAAGCTTTCTTT
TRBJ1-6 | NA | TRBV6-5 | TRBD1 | CASSLDRAGSPLHF | TGTGCCAGCAGCCTTGACAGGGCGGGATCACCCCTCCACTTT
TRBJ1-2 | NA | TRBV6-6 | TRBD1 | CASSRSGGGYGYTF | TGTGCCAGCAGCCGGTCAGGGGGCGGCTATGGCTACACCTTC
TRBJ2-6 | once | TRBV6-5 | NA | CASSYTFSGANVLTF | TGTGCCAGCAGTTACACCTTTTCTGGGGCCAACGTCCTGACTTTC
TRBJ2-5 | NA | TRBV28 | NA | CASSLSSMGLTQYF | TGTGCCAGCAGTTTAAGTAGTATGGGGTTGACCCAGTACTTC
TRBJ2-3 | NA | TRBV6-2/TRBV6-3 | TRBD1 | CASSYEDRVGTDTQYF | TGTGCCAGCAGTTACGAGGACAGGGTGGGAACAGATACGCAGTATTTT
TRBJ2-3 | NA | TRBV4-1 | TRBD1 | CASSREGTGTPYF | TGCGCCAGCAGCCGAGAGGGGACAGGGACCCCGTATTTT
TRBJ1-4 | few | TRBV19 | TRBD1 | CASHNETRGPFEKLFF | TGTGCCAGTCACAACGAAACCAGGGGGCCTTTTGAAAAACTGTTTTTT
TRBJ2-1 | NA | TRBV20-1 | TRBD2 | CSASGLAGGPGEQFF | TGCAGTGCTAGTGGCCTAGCGGGGGGGCCTGGTGAGCAGTTCTTC
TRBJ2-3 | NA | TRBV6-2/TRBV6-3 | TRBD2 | CASSFKAGRAWGTDTQYF | TGTGCCAGCAGTTTTAAAGCGGGGCGGGCGTGGGGCACAGATACGCAGTATTTT
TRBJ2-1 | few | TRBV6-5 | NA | CASRGHHEQFF | TGTGCCAGCAGAGGACACCATGAGCAGTTCTTC
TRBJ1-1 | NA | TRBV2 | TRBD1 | CASTRVTGETEAFF | TGTGCCAGCACCCGGGTGACAGGGGAGACTGAAGCTTTCTTT
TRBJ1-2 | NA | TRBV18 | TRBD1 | CASCKDRETELYGYTF | TGTGCCAGCTGTAAGGACAGGGAAACGGAACTCTATGGCTACACCTTC
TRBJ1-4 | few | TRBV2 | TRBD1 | CASGEKVWDSINEKLFF | TGTGCCAGCGGGGAGAAAGTATGGGACAGTATTAATGAAAAACTGTTTTTT
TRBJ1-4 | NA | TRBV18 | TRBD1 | CASSEGQANEKLFF | TGTGCCAGTTCGGAGGGACAGGCAAACGAAAAACTGTTTTTT
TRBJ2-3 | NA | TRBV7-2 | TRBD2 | CASSLSSGADTQYF | TGTGCCAGCAGCTTAAGTAGCGGGGCAGATACGCAGTATTTT
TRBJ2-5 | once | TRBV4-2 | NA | CASSQDQGGRETQYF | TGTGCCAGCAGCCAAGATCAGGGGGGGCGGGAGACCCAGTACTTC
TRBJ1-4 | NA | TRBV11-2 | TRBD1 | CASSLTGGEKLFF | TGTGCCAGCAGCTTAACAGGGGGGGAAAAACTGTTTTTT
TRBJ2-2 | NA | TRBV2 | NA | CASRQGTYTGELFF | TGTGCCAGCAGGCAGGGGACGTACACCGGGGAGCTGTTTTTT
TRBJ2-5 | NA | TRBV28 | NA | CASSSPTSPAETQYF | TGTGCCAGCAGTTCACCGACTAGTCCCGCGGAGACCCAGTACTTC
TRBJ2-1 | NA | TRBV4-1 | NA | CASSQASPGRYPNEQFF | TGCGCCAGCAGCCAAGCTTCACCGGGACGATACCCAAATGAGCAGTTCTTC
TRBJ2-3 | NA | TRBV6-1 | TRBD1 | CASSEVRGPWDTQYF | TGTGCCAGCAGTGAAGTCAGGGGGCCTTGGGATACGCAGTATTTT
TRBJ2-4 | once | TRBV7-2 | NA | CASSLSAVLAKNIQYF | TGTGCCAGCAGCTTAAGCGCAGTGCTAGCCAAAAACATTCAGTACTTC
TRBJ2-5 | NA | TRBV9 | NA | CASSARAWVGPQETQYF | TGTGCCAGCAGCGCCCGCGCGTGGGTAGGGCCCCAAGAGACCCAGTACTTC
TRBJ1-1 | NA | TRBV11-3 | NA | CASSLGGENTEAFF | TGTGCCAGCAGCTTAGGAGGGGAAAACACTGAAGCTTTCTTT
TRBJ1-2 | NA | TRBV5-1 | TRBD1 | CASSFWTGENGYTF | TGCGCCAGCAGCTTCTGGACAGGGGAGAATGGCTACACCTTC
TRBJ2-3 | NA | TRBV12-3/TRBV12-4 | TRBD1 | CASSSRGTDTQYF | TGTGCCAGCAGTTCCAGGGGGACGGATACGCAGTATTTT
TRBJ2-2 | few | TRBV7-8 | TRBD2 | CASSLASGANTGELFF | TGTGCCAGCAGCTTAGCTAGCGGGGCGAACACCGGGGAGCTGTTTTTT
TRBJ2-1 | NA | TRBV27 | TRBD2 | CASSLLGLAGAYNEQFF | TGTGCCAGCAGTTTATTAGGGCTAGCGGGGGCTTACAATGAGCAGTTCTTC
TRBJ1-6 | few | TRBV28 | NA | CASRSQGPHVSPLHF | TGTGCCAGCAGGTCCCAGGGGCCGCACGTTTCACCCCTCCACTTT
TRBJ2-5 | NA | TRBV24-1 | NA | CATSDSTGKETQYF | TGTGCCACCAGTGACTCAACAGGGAAGGAGACCCAGTACTTC
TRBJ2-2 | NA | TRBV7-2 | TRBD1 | CASRGQGVVTGELFF | TGTGCCAGCAGGGGACAGGGGGTTGTCACCGGGGAGCTGTTTTTT
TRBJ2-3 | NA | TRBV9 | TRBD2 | CASSATERGITDTQYF | TGTGCCAGCAGCGCCACGGAGCGGGGGATCACAGATACGCAGTATTTT
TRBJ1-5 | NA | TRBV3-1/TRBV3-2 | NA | CASSQFPLGQGRNQPQHF | TGTGCCAGCAGCCAATTCCCCCTCGGGCAGGGGCGCAATCAGCCCCAGCATTTT
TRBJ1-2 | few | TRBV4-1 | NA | CASSQGPTGAYGYTF | TGCGCCAGCAGCCAAGGCCCCACGGGGGCGTATGGCTACACCTTC
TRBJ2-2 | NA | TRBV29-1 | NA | CSVFRRGTGELFF | TGCAGCGTTTTTAGGCGGGGCACCGGGGAGCTGTTTTTT
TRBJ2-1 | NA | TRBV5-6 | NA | CASDAPGGDEQFF | TGTGCCAGCGACGCTCCCGGGGGTGATGAGCAGTTCTTC
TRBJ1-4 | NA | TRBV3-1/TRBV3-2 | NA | CARPAEKEGRIEKLFF | TGTGCCAGGCCCGCCGAAAAGGAAGGGAGAATTGAAAAACTGTTTTTT
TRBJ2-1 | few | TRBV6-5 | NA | CASSDTGYSYNEQFF | TGTGCCAGCAGCGATACAGGGTACTCCTACAATGAGCAGTTCTTC
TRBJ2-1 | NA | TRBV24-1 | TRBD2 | CATSDPSTSGGYNEQFF | TGTGCCACCAGTGACCCCTCGACTAGCGGGGGTTACAATGAGCAGTTCTTC
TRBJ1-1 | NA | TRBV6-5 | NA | CASSPQALAITEAFF | TGTGCCAGCAGTCCGCAAGCCCTGGCCATCACTGAAGCTTTCTTT
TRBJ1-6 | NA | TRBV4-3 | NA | CASSLEAGPQRYSPLHF | TGCGCCAGCAGCCTAGAAGCGGGGCCTCAGCGGTATTCACCCCTCCACTTT
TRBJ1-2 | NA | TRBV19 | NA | CASSLDSFRDYGYTF | TGTGCCAGTAGCCTGGACAGTTTTAGGGACTATGGCTACACCTTC
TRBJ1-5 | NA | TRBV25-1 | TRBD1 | CASSGLSGTGEDNQPQHF | TGTGCCAGCAGTGGTCTATCCGGGACAGGGGAGGACAATCAGCCCCAGCATTTT
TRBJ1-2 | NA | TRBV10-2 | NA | CASSELGGWNYGYTF | TGCGCCAGCAGTGAGTTGGGGGGCTGGAACTATGGCTACACCTTC
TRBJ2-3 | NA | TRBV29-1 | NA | CSVQGTDTQYF | TGCAGCGTGCAGGGCACAGATACGCAGTATTTT
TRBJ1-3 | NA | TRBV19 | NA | CASSRTSGNTIYF | TGTGCCAGTTCACGTACCTCTGGAAACACCATATATTTT
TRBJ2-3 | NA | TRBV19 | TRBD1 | CASSPRGQGSTDTQYF | TGTGCCAGTAGTCCCAGGGGACAGGGAAGCACAGATACGCAGTATTTT
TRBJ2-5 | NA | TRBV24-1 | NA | CATSDVGTPQETQYF | TGTGCCACCAGTGATGTTGGGACACCCCAAGAGACCCAGTACTTC
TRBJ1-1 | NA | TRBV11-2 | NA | CASSVRLLSAEAFF | TGTGCCAGCAGCGTGCGCCTCCTCAGCGCTGAAGCTTTCTTT
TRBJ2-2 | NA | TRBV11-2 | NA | CASGPAGAGTGELFF | TGTGCCAGCGGTCCGGCGGGGGCGGGAACCGGGGAGCTGTTTTTT
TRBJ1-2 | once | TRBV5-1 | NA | CASSLAPVNGNYGYTF | TGCGCCAGCAGCTTGGCCCCAGTGAACGGGAACTATGGCTACACCTTC
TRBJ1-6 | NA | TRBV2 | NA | CASSEDSNSPLHF | TGTGCCAGCAGTGAAGACAGTAATTCACCCCTCCACTTT